This entry concerns a single T cell receptor (beta chain). The antigen remains undetermined. Via MiXCR, TCRdb re-called the PCR reads, giving one row per CDR3 protein. The table lists about 500,000 distinct CDR3 sequences, roughly 24% of them singletons, with 0.7% to 0.9% in the top ten. This sample is drawn from a study of molecular identifiers for immune sequencing clone quantification. Trimming cost V 1 base and J 3 bases, with 16 bases left between them. This CDR3 comprises 16 residues. Overall study findings and caveats: Clonotypes surpassing 20 RNA copies contained over 97% of effector molecules, versus under 1% in naive cells.

The V call is TRBV12-3 or TRBV12-4, the J call TRBJ2-7; a weak D match, TRBD2 (7 bases). This sequence originates from a human donor in good health. Some libraries in this study had Jurkat cell RNA spiked in. The sequenced sample was naive CD8+ T cells from blood, with Jurkat cell RNA spiked in. Subset meaning: FACS-sorted CD8+CD4-CCR7+CD45RA+ naive T cells. In DNA, the CDR3 is TGTGCCAGCAGTTTAGGGGGGGCGGGAGCGGTCTACGAGCAGTACTTC. Encoded protein: CASSLGGAGAVYEQYF.